This T cell receptor beta chain was sequenced for a study of T cell responses to AZD1222 COVID-19 vaccine. Overall study results and limits: Compared with day 0, the breadth and depth of the Spike-specific TCR repertoire rose significantly after two doses of AZD1222. It was only a handful of AZD1222 recipients who were seropositive at baseline.

Assay: immunoSEQ multiplex PCR; the TCRdb copy retains only in-frame clones and omits some. The sample carries about 72,000 clones, nearly 90% recorded once. The CDR3 consists of 14 residues. Per the germline V gene, CDR1 is MDHEN and CDR2 is SYDVKM. Germline trimming cut 5 bases from V and 4 bases from J; bases unmatched to any gene: 7. About this clone itself: Its target is unknown.

Here the sequenced sample was peripheral blood, taken 28 days after the second AZD1222 dose. The V and J genes are TRBV28 and TRBJ2-7; TRBD1 aligns across 8 bases. This receptor was obtained from an adult who received the AZD1222 COVID-19 vaccine. CDR3 sequence: CASSGTGTGYEQYF. The CDR3 bases are TGTGCCAGCAGTGGGACAGGAACGGGATACGAGCAGTACTTC.